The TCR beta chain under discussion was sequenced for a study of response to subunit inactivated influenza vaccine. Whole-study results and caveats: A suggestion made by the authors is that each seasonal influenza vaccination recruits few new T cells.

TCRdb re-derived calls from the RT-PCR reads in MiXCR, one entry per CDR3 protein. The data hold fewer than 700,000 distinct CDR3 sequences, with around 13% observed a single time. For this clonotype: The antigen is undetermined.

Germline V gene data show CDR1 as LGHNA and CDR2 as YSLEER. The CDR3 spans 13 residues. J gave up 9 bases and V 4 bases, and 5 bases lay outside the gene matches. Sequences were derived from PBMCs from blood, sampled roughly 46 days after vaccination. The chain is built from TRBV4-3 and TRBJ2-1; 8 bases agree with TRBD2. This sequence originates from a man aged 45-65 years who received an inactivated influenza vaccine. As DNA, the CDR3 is TGCGCCAGCAGCCGAAACCTAGCGGGTGAGCAGTTCTTC. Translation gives CASSRNLAGEQFF.